The 7 T cell receptor beta chains given below trace back to one sample, sequenced in a study of OX40 agonist ivuxolimab in advanced cancers. Produced via immunoSEQ multiplex PCR; TCRdb's table is partial and in-frame only. The sample includes over 75,000 clones, about 90% of them seen just once. The material sequenced was CD4+ or CD8+ T cells sorted from blood, taken in a trial of the OX40 agonist ivuxolimab. Source of these receptors: an adult with an advanced solid tumor such as melanoma, head and neck, liver or kidney cancer.

The chain uses TRBV7-2 and TRBJ1-1, with D possibly matching TRBD1 (5 bases). Deletions cut 6 bases from V and 1 base from J, with 12 bases between. CDR1 and CDR2 (germline): SGHTA, FQGNSA. This CDR3 comprises 14 residues. CDR3 nucleotide sequence: TGTGCCAGCAGACCCGGGACTGCGAACACTGAAGCTTTCTTT. Protein product: CASRPGTANTEAFF.

This clone came up once. V and J are TRBV4-1 and TRBJ1-2; 7 bases align to TRBD1. The V and J ends lost 4 bases and 14 bases, in that order; junction bases with no gene match: 10. This CDR3 is 12 amino acids long. Germline V lookup: CDR1 MGHRA, CDR2 YSYEKL. In DNA form, the CDR3 reads TGCGCCAGCAGCCTACGACAGGGAGCAGAAACCTTC. Its protein product is CASSLRQGAETF.

The chain recombines TRBV6-5 with TRBJ1-1; D may be TRBD1 (6 bases). V was shortened by 0 bases and J by 4 bases, with 12 bases between the two germline ends. Germline V gene lookup returns CDR1 MNHEY and CDR2 SVGAGI. This CDR3 has 15 residues. Here the CDR3 reads CASSYSIRGGTEAFF. CDR3 nucleotide sequence: TGTGCCAGCAGTTACTCGATCAGGGGAGGCACTGAAGCTTTCTTT.

The genes are TRBV6-5 and TRBJ2-3, with 7 nucleotides matching TRBD1. Germline lookup yields CDR1 MNHEY and CDR2 SVGAGI. This CDR3 has 12 amino acids. V was pared by 5 bases and J by 7 bases, with 3 bases of the junction left unmatched. The CDR3, as DNA: TGTGCCAGCAGTCCACAGGGGAATACGCAGTATTTT. It encodes CASSPQGNTQYF.

V and J are TRBV5-6 and TRBJ1-5; D uncertain. This CDR3 is 15 amino acids long. Looked up from germline, CDR1 is SGHDT and CDR2 is YYEEEE. V was shortened by 2 bases and J by 1 base, with 10 bases between the two germline ends. CDR3 amino acids: CASSFLGESNQPQHF. As DNA, the CDR3 is TGTGCCAGCAGCTTTCTGGGAGAAAGCAATCAGCCCCAGCATTTT.

The chain joins TRBV11-1 to TRBJ1-2; 7 bases are shared with TRBD1. Germline V gives CDR1 SGHAT, CDR2 FQDESV (reference sequence). The CDR3 consists of 13 residues. V shed 4 bases, J shed 5 bases, and the junction held 4 bases outside the gene matches. CDR3 amino acids: CASSSGTAYGYTF. As DNA, the CDR3 is TGTGCCAGCAGCTCCGGGACAGCTTATGGCTACACCTTC.

The chain recombines TRBV28 with TRBJ1-4, with D possibly being TRBD1 (5 bases). CDR1 is MDHEN and CDR2 is SYDVKM in the germline V gene. V lost 5 bases, J lost 1 base, and 14 bases lay in between. The length of the CDR3 is 16 residues. CDR3 sequence: CASSPRGEGTNEKLFF. The CDR3 DNA is TGTGCCAGCAGTCCCCGGGGGGAAGGAACTAATGAAAAACTGTTTTTT.